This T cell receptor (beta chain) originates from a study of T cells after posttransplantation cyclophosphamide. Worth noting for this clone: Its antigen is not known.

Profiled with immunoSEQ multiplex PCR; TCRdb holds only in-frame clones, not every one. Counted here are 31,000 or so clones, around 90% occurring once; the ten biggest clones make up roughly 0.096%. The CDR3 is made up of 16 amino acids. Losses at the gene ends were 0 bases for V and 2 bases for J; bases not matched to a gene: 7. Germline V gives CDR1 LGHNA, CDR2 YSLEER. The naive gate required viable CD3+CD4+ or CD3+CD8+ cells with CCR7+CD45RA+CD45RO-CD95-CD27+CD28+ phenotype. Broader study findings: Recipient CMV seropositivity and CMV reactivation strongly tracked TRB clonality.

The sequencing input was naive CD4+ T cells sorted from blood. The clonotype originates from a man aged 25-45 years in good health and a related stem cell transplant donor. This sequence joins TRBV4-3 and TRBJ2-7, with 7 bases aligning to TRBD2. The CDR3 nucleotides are TGCGCCAGCAGCCAAGATAGCCGGGACTATCCCTACGAGCAGTACTTC. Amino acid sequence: CASSQDSRDYPYEQYF.